The 26 T cell receptor beta chains in this list originate from one sample, sequenced in a study of shared clonotypes between healthy human individuals. Method: immunoSEQ multiplex PCR; TCRdb's copy keeps in-frame clones and lacks some. The sample records 200,000 to 250,000 clones, about 69% being singletons. The sequenced material came from memory CD4+ T cells sorted from blood. The subset: CD45RA-negative fraction. The source of these receptors is a man in his thirties or forties in good health.

The rearrangement links TRBV14 to TRBJ2-5, with 12 bases lining up with TRBD2. Germline CDR1 and CDR2: SGHDN and FVKESK. After removal of 4 bases from V and 2 bases from J, the junction contained 14 bases not matched to a gene. The CDR3 is made up of 19 amino acids. In nucleotides, the CDR3 is TGTGCCAGCAGCCCACCAAAACGGACTAGCGGGATTCTACAAGAGACCCAGTACTTC. It yields the protein CASSPPKRTSGILQETQYF.

CDR3 bases: TGTGCCAGTAGTAATCGACTAGCGGGAGCCTACAATGAGCAGTTCTTC. It codes for CASSNRLAGAYNEQFF. The rearrangement joins TRBV19 to TRBJ2-1, with 12 nucleotides matching TRBD2. Germline V gene data show CDR1 as LNHDA and CDR2 as SQIVND (reference sequence). V shed 4 bases, J shed 2 bases, and the junction held 3 bases outside the gene matches. The CDR3 consists of 16 residues.

V gene TRBV5-1 combines with J gene TRBJ1-2, with 9 bases that match TRBD1. The CDR3 covers 16 residues. Trimming removed 2 bases from V and 3 bases from J; junction bases left unmatched: 8. Germline V gene data show CDR1 as SGHRS and CDR2 as YFSETQ. CDR3 sequence (DNA): TGCGCCAGCAGCTTAGCACAGGGGGCGCAAGACTATGGCTACACCTTC. Encoded protein: CASSLAQGAQDYGYTF.

The chain couples TRBV6-6 to TRBJ2-3; 13 bases match TRBD2. The length of the CDR3 is 15 residues. Germline V gene data show CDR1 as MNHNY and CDR2 as SVGAGI (reference sequence). V was clipped by 6 bases and J by 5 bases; unmatched bases: 5. CDR3 residues: CASRTSGRGGDTQYF. In nucleotides, the CDR3 is TGTGCCAGCAGAACTAGCGGGAGGGGGGGAGATACGCAGTATTTT.

This clone was found many times. The chain employs TRBV5-1 and TRBJ1-2, with 10 bases aligning to TRBD1. The CDR3 is 14 residues long. The germline CDR1 and CDR2 sequences are SGHRS and YFSETQ. Losses at the gene ends were 4 bases for V and 4 bases for J; bases not matched to a gene: 4. CDR3 protein: CASSPGQGGYGYTF. The CDR3 DNA follows: TGCGCCAGCAGCCCCGGACAGGGGGGCTATGGCTACACCTTC.

The chain carries TRBV6-1 and TRBJ2-1; 7 nucleotides line up with TRBD1. This CDR3 region has 13 residues. Trimming took 2 bases from V and 10 from J; bases not matched to a gene: 5. Germline-derived CDR1 and CDR2 are MNHNS and SASEGT. CDR3 in amino acids: CASSETPGQEQFF. CDR3 DNA sequence: TGTGCCAGCAGTGAAACTCCGGGACAGGAGCAGTTCTTC.

The genes are TRBV5-1 and TRBJ2-7; D perhaps matches TRBD1 (5 bases). V was clipped by 4 bases and J by 5 bases, with 13 bases between them. The CDR3 spans 13 residues. The V gene's germline CDR1 is SGHRS and CDR2 YFSETQ. The DNA of the CDR3 is TGCGCCAGCAGCGCCCAGGGCGTCCACGAGCAGTACTTC. It yields the protein CASSAQGVHEQYF.

The V and J genes are TRBV9 and TRBJ2-3; D is perhaps TRBD1 (6 bases). This CDR3 is 15 amino acids long. Trimming pared 0 bases from V and 2 bases from J, leaving 10 bases between. The germline CDR1 and CDR2 sequences are SGDLS and YYNGEE. This CDR3 is CASSVGPGDTDTQYF. CDR3 DNA: TGTGCCAGCAGCGTAGGTCCAGGGGACACAGATACGCAGTATTTT.

The count of this clone is one. J is TRBJ2-2 and V is TRBV7-8; D perhaps matches TRBD1 (6 bases). V lost 11 bases to trimming and J lost 8 bases, with 15 bases between them. The CDR3 contains 12 residues. Germline V gives CDR1 SGHVS, CDR2 FQNEAQ. In DNA form, the CDR3 reads TGTGCCTTTACCCCCGGGACAGGGGAGCTGTTTTTT. Translated, it gives CAFTPGTGELFF.

V is TRBV9 and J is TRBJ2-3; D is undetermined. From germline, CDR1 is SGDLS and CDR2 YYNGEE. The CDR3 is 14 residues long. Trimming left V 3 bases short and J 6 bases short, with 14 bases between. The CDR3: CASSADLVGDTQYF. The CDR3 nucleotides are TGTGCCAGCAGCGCCGACCTAGTAGGTGATACGCAGTATTTT.

The chain employs TRBV10-1 and TRBJ2-2; D might be TRBD2 (5 bases). V was cut by 0 bases and J by 0 bases, with 8 bases left in between. The CDR3 runs 16 residues. In germline, CDR1 is WNHNN, CDR2 SYGVQD (reference sequence). CDR3 protein: CASSESRAANTGELFF. CDR3 sequence (DNA): TGCGCCAGCAGTGAGTCGAGGGCGGCGAACACCGGGGAGCTGTTTTTT.

The rearrangement joins TRBV11-3 to TRBJ1-2; D remains unclear. Trimming took 1 base from V and 2 from J, leaving 11 bases between them. This CDR3 has 15 amino acids. CDR1 is SGHNT, CDR2 YENEEA, per germline. CDR3 amino acids: CASSLGEGTNYGYTF. DNA of the CDR3: TGTGCCAGCAGCTTAGGGGAGGGAACCAACTATGGCTACACCTTC.

This chain uses TRBV5-1 with TRBJ2-3; D possibly corresponds to TRBD2 (7 bases). Between the trimmed V and J ends, which lost 7 bases and 2 bases, there was a span of 17 bases. Germline CDR1 is SGHRS and CDR2 is YFSETQ. This CDR3 region has 15 residues. The CDR3 DNA follows: TGCGCCAGCTCCTCCGCGGGGGCTCTCACAGATACGCAGTATTTT. Its protein is CASSSAGALTDTQYF.

The chain links TRBV11-1 to TRBJ1-1; D not resolved. Trimming left V 0 bases short and J 5 bases short, with 13 bases between. The germline gives CDR1 SGHAT, CDR2 FQDESV (reference sequence). This CDR3 has 15 residues. CDR3 residues: CASSLAHTQRTEAFF. CDR3 bases: TGTGCCAGCAGCTTAGCCCACACCCAGAGGACTGAAGCTTTCTTT. The variable domain in full, with the rest retrieved from reference TRBV11-1 and TRBJ1-1, is EAEVAQSPRYKITEKSQAVAFWCDPISGHATLYWYRQILGQGPELLVQFQDESVVDDSQLPKDRFSAERLKGVDSTLKIQPAELGDSAMYLCASSLAHTQRTEAFFGQGTRLTVV.

This clone was seen more than once but under ten times. The J gene is TRBJ2-7, the V gene TRBV5-5; unclear D gene. The V gene lost 2 bases and the J gene lost 0 bases, with 12 bases spanning the gap. Germline CDR1 and CDR2: SGHKS and YYEKEE (reference sequence). This CDR3 comprises 15 residues. The CDR3 region is CASSFNVASSYEQYF. CDR3 nucleotides: TGTGCCAGCAGCTTCAATGTTGCCTCCTCCTACGAGCAGTACTTC. The whole variable domain, filled in from reference TRBV5-5 and TRBJ2-7, reads DAGVTQSPTHLIKTRGQQVTLRCSPISGHKSVSWYQQVLGQGPQFIFQYYEKEERGRGNFPDRFSARQFPNYSSELNVNALLLGDSALYLCASSFNVASSYEQYFGPGTRLTVT.

This clone appeared a single time. CDR3 nucleotides: TGTGCCAGTAGTATTAACCCGACAGGCAACACTGAAGCTTTCTTT. It translates to CASSINPTGNTEAFF. This rearrangement joins TRBV19 to TRBJ1-1, with a tentative D call TRBD1 (6 bases). Germline CDR1 reads LNHDA; CDR2 reads SQIVND (reference sequence). This CDR3 has 15 residues. V was trimmed by 3 bases and J by 2 bases, leaving 13 bases between them.

J is TRBJ1-2 and V is TRBV29-1; TRBD1 matches 8 bases. Germline CDR1 and CDR2: SQVTM and ANQGSEA. The CDR3 consists of 12 residues. The junction had 4 bases not matched to a gene; V was cut back by 4 bases and J by 6 bases. CDR3 amino acids: CSVVPGGHGYTF. For the CDR3, the DNA is TGCAGCGTTGTCCCAGGGGGCCATGGCTACACCTTC.

In this sample, this clone turned up a few times. V gene TRBV21-1 combines with J gene TRBJ1-3. TRBV21-1 is classified as a pseudogene. There are 13 residues in the CDR3. In DNA form, the CDR3 reads TGTGCCAGCAACGCGTGTGAGGTACACACCATATATTTT. Protein: CASNACEVHTIYF.

CDR3 sequence reads: CASSWGRELFDEQFF. The CDR3 nucleotides are TGTGCCAGCAGTTGGGGGCGGGAGCTATTCGATGAGCAGTTCTTC. The chain is built from TRBV7-2 and TRBJ2-1; a weak D match, TRBD2 (7 bases). CDR1 is SGHTA and CDR2 is FQGNSA in the germline V gene. This CDR3 has 15 residues. Trimming took off 6 bases at V and 8 bases at J, with 20 bases between the two ends.

In nucleotides, the CDR3 is TGTGCCAGTAGTATATCCCCGACGGTTACGAACACTGAAGCTTTCTTT. This sequence encodes CASSISPTVTNTEAFF. This rearrangement joins TRBV19 to TRBJ1-1; D is unclear. V was cut by 2 bases and J by 1 base, with 14 bases left in between. This CDR3 is built from 16 residues. CDR1 is LNHDA and CDR2 is SQIVND in the germline V gene (reference sequence). The full variable domain, in which reference TRBV19 and TRBJ1-1 provide the parts outside the CDR3, is DGGITQSPKYLFRKEGQNVTLSCEQNLNHDAMYWYRQDPGQGLRLIYYSQIVNDFQKGDIAEGYSVSREKKESFPLTVTSAQKNPTAFYLCASSISPTVTNTEAFFGQGTRLTVV.

Comments on this clone: The sample holds other DNA sequences that translate to the same CDR3. The CDR3 here is CASSPPGQLKNTGELFF. CDR3 nucleotide sequence: TGTGCCAGCTCACCACCGGGGCAGCTTAAGAACACCGGGGAGCTGTTTTTT. The chain joins TRBV18 to TRBJ2-2, with TRBD1 as a possible D gene (5 bases). The CDR3 contains 17 residues. CDR1 is KGHSH, CDR2 LQKENI, per germline. Trimming took off 0 bases at V and 1 base at J, with 12 bases between the two ends.

This clone was seen a few times. This chain uses TRBV7-2 with TRBJ2-3; 7 bases fit TRBD2. Germline lookup yields CDR1 SGHTA and CDR2 FQGNSA. Trimming cost V 4 bases and J 5 bases; bases outside gene matches: 15. The CDR3 spans 17 residues. The CDR3 DNA reads as TGTGCCAGCAGCTCCCCCGAGGTAGCGGGCCCCAAAGATACGCAGTATTTT. Residues: CASSSPEVAGPKDTQYF. Full variable domain (outside the CDR3, taken from reference TRBV7-2 and TRBJ2-3): GAGVSQSPSNKVTEKGKDVELRCDPISGHTALYWYRQSLGQGLEFLIYFQGNSAPDKSGLPSDRFSAERTGGSVSTLTIQRTQQEDSAVYLCASSSPEVAGPKDTQYFGPGTRLTVL.

CDR3 DNA: TGTGCCAGCAGTGACAGGGGGCGTAGCTATGGCTACACCTTC. Its translation: CASSDRGRSYGYTF. V usage is TRBV2 and J usage is TRBJ1-2, with 8 positions matching TRBD1. The CDR3 is 14 amino acids. CDR1 is SNHLY, CDR2 FYNNEI, per germline. V was pared by 3 bases and J by 4 bases, with 4 bases of the junction left unmatched.

J is TRBJ2-1 and V is TRBV28; possibly TRBD1 for D (6 bases). The CDR3 covers 12 residues. Per the germline V gene, CDR1 is MDHEN and CDR2 is SYDVKM. Trimming shortened V by 9 bases and J by 9 bases, and 15 bases separated the two germline ends. CDR3 loop: CASTSGVGEQFF. CDR3 DNA sequence: TGTGCCAGTACTTCAGGGGTGGGTGAGCAGTTCTTC.

The chain joins TRBV11-2 to TRBJ2-1; D remains ambiguous. Trimming shortened V by 1 base and J by 2 bases, and 9 bases separated the two germline ends. Germline lookup yields CDR1 SGHAT and CDR2 FQNNGV. The CDR3 runs to 15 residues. The CDR3 is CASSLGVGPYNEQFF. The CDR3 DNA reads TGTGCCAGCAGCTTAGGCGTCGGTCCCTACAATGAGCAGTTCTTC.

This chain links TRBV20-1 with TRBJ1-2; no clear D gene. V gave up 4 bases and J gave up 2 bases, with 2 bases separating them. CDR3 length: 10 residues. The germline gives CDR1 DFQATT, CDR2 SNEGSKA (reference sequence). Here the CDR3 reads CSANNYGYTF. The CDR3 DNA sequence: TGCAGTGCTAACAACTATGGCTACACCTTC.